Each of the 10 T cell receptor beta chains below was sequenced from the same sample in a study of beta chain features in type 1 diabetes. Reverse transcribing all isolated RNA meant expressed TCRB transcripts were sequenced. The data were produced by immunoSEQ multiplex PCR, yet TCRdb's version contains in-frame clones alone and is incomplete. The sample includes roughly 170,000 clones, about 13% of them seen just once. Sequenced material: central memory CD4+ T cells from blood. All receptors come from a woman under 30 in good health.

This clone was counted only a few times. The genes are TRBV5-4 and TRBJ2-7, with 8 bases matching TRBD2. Germline loops: CDR1 SGHNT, CDR2 YYREEE (reference sequence). Trimming at V came to 0 bases and at J to 1 base, leaving 3 bases not matched to a gene. The CDR3 has 15 amino acids. CDR3 in DNA: TGTGCCAGCAGCTTGGGGAGCGGGAGATCCTACGAGCAGTACTTC. Translated, it gives CASSLGSGRSYEQYF.

This clone was observed a few times. The CDR3 DNA reads TGTGCCAGCACCGGTCAGGGGTTGGCGGTCACTGAAGCTTTCTTT. Its translation is CASTGQGLAVTEAFF. The chain has TRBV2 and TRBJ1-1, with D possibly TRBD1 on 6 matching bases. The CDR3 runs 15 residues. Deletions cut 7 bases from V and 4 bases from J, with 19 bases between. Germline assignment: CDR1 SNHLY and CDR2 FYNNEI.

In its sample, this clone was seen a few times. V is TRBV14 and J is TRBJ2-7; a possible D gene is TRBD1 (6 bases). This CDR3 is 13 amino acids long. Germline CDR1 is SGHDN and CDR2 is FVKESK. Trimming removed 3 bases at V and 3 bases at J, with 9 bases between. The CDR3, as DNA: TGTGCCAGCAGCCACCCGGACAGCTACGAGCAGTACTTC. This codes for CASSHPDSYEQYF.

The chain combines TRBV14 with TRBJ1-2; 8 bases are shared with TRBD1. The V and J ends lost 4 bases and 2 bases, in that order; junction bases with no gene match: 3. Germline CDR1 and CDR2: SGHDN and FVKESK. There are 14 residues in the CDR3. CDR3 residues: CASSRTGNNYGYTF. The CDR3 coding sequence is TGTGCCAGCAGCCGGACAGGGAACAACTATGGCTACACCTTC.

This chain uses TRBV21-1 with TRBJ2-5; TRBD1, as called in the table, went unchecked against the DNA. TRBV21-1 is classified as a pseudogene. The CDR3 totals 14 residues. The CDR3 DNA reads TGTGCCAGCAGCATCCCAGGGGGCCAAGAGACCCAGTACTTC. Translation: CASSIPGGQETQYF.

This clone has more than one count but fewer than ten. The chain employs TRBV7-9 and TRBJ2-1; 9 nucleotides match TRBD1. With V trimmed by 1 base and J by 15 bases, 10 bases remained unmatched. CDR1 and CDR2 (germline): SEHNR, FQNEAQ (reference sequence). The CDR3 has 14 residues. The CDR3, as DNA: TGTGCCAGCAGCTTAGGGACAGGGGAGGTTGAGTCGTTCTTC. It encodes CASSLGTGEVESFF.

This clone has a handful of counts. The chain employs TRBV5-1 and TRBJ2-5, with 8 bases lining up with TRBD2. The CDR3 has 15 residues. Trimming took 4 bases from V and 3 from J; bases not matched to a gene: 8. Germline-derived CDR1 and CDR2 are SGHRS and YFSETQ. CDR3 residues: CASSRVLAAEETQYF. CDR3 sequence (DNA): TGCGCCAGCAGCAGGGTACTAGCGGCCGAAGAGACCCAGTACTTC.

This clone came up a few times. This chain connects TRBV11-2 to TRBJ2-2; 9 bases are a match to TRBD2. Per germline, CDR1 SGHAT and CDR2 FQNNGV. Germline trimming cut 6 bases from V and 1 base from J; bases unmatched to any gene: 3. The CDR3 spans 15 residues. In nucleotides, the CDR3 is TGTGCCAGCAGACCTAGCGGGGTGAACACCGGGGAGCTGTTTTTT. Its translation: CASRPSGVNTGELFF.

The J gene is TRBJ2-7, the V gene TRBV28; unclear D gene. Germline CDR1 MDHEN, CDR2 SYDVKM. The CDR3 runs 14 residues. Trimming left V 5 bases short and J 0 bases short, with 11 bases between. The CDR3 reads CASSPLLNSYEQYF. In DNA form, the CDR3 reads TGTGCCAGCAGTCCCCTTCTAAACTCCTACGAGCAGTACTTC.

This clone was seen many times. The chain carries TRBV30 and TRBJ2-3; D is uncertain. The V gene's germline CDR1 is GTSNPN and CDR2 SVGIG (reference sequence). This CDR3 is 12 amino acids long. V lost 5 bases and J 0 bases, leaving 6 bases between the germline ends. Written as DNA, the CDR3 is TGTGCCTGGGGCCAGAGCACAGATACGCAGTATTTT. Its protein product is CAWGQSTDTQYF.